Listed here are 25 T cell receptor beta chains from one sample, sequenced in a study of metastatic and nonmetastatic thyroid tumors (dated by TCRdb to the early 2020s). None of the patients had been given any treatment before thyroid surgery. The method behind the library was PCR. TCRdb lists the instrument as Illumina HiSeq 4000. The public reads were run again by TCRdb, first through fastp at Q25 and then through MiXCR, and only productive beta chains were kept. The sample has fewer than 100,000 clones on record, 15% of them singletons. The ten largest clones add up to 3.6% of the sample. The sequencing sample was made of blood. All receptors derive from a female donor with papillary thyroid cancer or a benign thyroid nodule (not recorded which). Some clones in this sample may be carry-over from other donors' samples.

The rearrangement joins TRBV20-1 to TRBJ2-7; a weak D match, TRBD1 (5 bases). Germline CDR1 DFQATT, CDR2 SNEGSKA (reference sequence). The CDR3 covers 20 residues. Trimming left V 0 bases short and J 3 bases short, with 30 bases between. CDR3 residues: CSARDPDRYRYLQDLYEQYF. The CDR3 DNA sequence: TGCAGTGCTAGAGATCCAGACCGGTACAGGTACTTGCAAGACCTCTACGAGCAGTACTTC.

This clone was seen more than once but under ten times. The sample carries other DNA sequences with the same CDR3. This chain uses TRBV28 with TRBJ2-1, with a weak D call TRBD2 (6 bases). CDR1 is MDHEN, CDR2 SYDVKM, per germline. The CDR3 is made up of 14 amino acids. With 1 base removed from V and 9 bases from J, the gap between germline ends came to 13 bases. In DNA, the CDR3 is TGTGCCAGCAGTTTATTATCTGGAGGGAGTGAGCAGTTCTTC. Amino acids: CASSLLSGGSEQFF.

In this sample, this clone turned up many times. The J gene is TRBJ1-6, the V gene TRBV30; D not resolved. Germline values: CDR1 GTSNPN, CDR2 SVGIG (reference sequence). The V gene lost 0 bases and the J gene lost 8 bases, with 11 bases spanning the gap. This CDR3 is built from 14 residues. CDR3 region: CAWSVGGGDSPLHF. CDR3 sequence (DNA): TGTGCCTGGAGTGTAGGCGGCGGGGATTCACCCCTCCACTTT.

In its sample, this clone was seen a few times. This chain connects TRBV5-8 to TRBJ1-4, with D perhaps matching TRBD1 (5 bases). V lost 3 bases to trimming and J lost 0 bases, with 9 bases between them. CDR3 size: 15 residues. Germline V gives CDR1 SGHTS, CDR2 YDEGEE. The CDR3 here is CASSSGTTTNEKLFF. DNA of the CDR3: TGTGCCAGCAGCTCCGGGACGACAACTAATGAAAAACTGTTTTTT.

This clone was detected many times. V gene TRBV11-3 combines with J gene TRBJ1-1; 10 bases are a match to TRBD1. This CDR3 has 15 amino acids. V trimming: 5 bases; J trimming: 7 bases; junction bases outside the gene matches: 10. Germline CDR1 is SGHNT and CDR2 is YENEEA. The CDR3 DNA is TGTGCCAGCAGCCTCCGGGACAGGGGATTTAGTGAAGCTTTCTTT. Amino acids: CASSLRDRGFSEAFF.

This clone appeared a few times. This sequence joins TRBV6-1 and TRBJ1-4; TRBD1 matches 7 bases. V was clipped by 4 bases and J by 3 bases; unmatched bases: 8. The germline V gene encodes CDR1 MNHNS and CDR2 SASEGT. CDR3 length equals 16 residues. In nucleotides, the CDR3 is TGTGCCAGCAGTGGCCTTACGACAGGGTCTAATGAAAAACTGTTTTTT. Residues: CASSGLTTGSNEKLFF.

In its sample, this clone was seen many times. The gene calls are TRBV12-3 or TRBV12-4 and TRBJ1-2; 7 bases line up with TRBD1. The CDR3 covers 15 residues. The J segment lost 3 bases and the V segment lost 1 base, leaving 5 bases of the junction unmatched. Here the CDR3 DNA reads TGTGCCAGCAGTTTAGGACAGGGTAGTCACTATGGCTACACCTTC. Its translation: CASSLGQGSHYGYTF.

Ten or more counts support this clone. This chain uses TRBV20-1 with TRBJ2-3, with D perhaps TRBD1 or TRBD2 (6 bases each). CDR1 and CDR2 (germline): DFQATT, SNEGSKA (reference sequence). V was cut by 5 bases and J by 6 bases, with 27 bases left in between. The length of the CDR3 is 17 residues. The DNA of the CDR3 is TGCAGTGCTCCGAGGGAGTGGGGGGCCGTCGGTTTGGATACGCAGTATTTT. Its protein product is CSAPREWGAVGLDTQYF.

The sample holds a few counts of this clone. Given the absence of the conserved phenylalanine or tryptophan at the CDR3 end, a read error is likely. The chain links TRBV2 to TRBJ1-5; TRBD1 matches at 8 bases. V was pared by 6 bases and J by 3 bases, with 7 bases of the junction left unmatched. This CDR3 contains 15 residues. CDR1 and CDR2 from the germline V gene are SNHLY and FYNNEI. The CDR3 region has the DNA TGTGCCAGCAGGAAAGCGGGACAGGACAATCAGCCCCAGCATCTT. This encodes CASRKAGQDNQPQHL.

The table lists this clone with many counts. This chain connects TRBV5-1 to TRBJ2-7; possibly TRBD1 for D (5 bases). V was trimmed by 4 bases and J by 1 base, leaving 12 bases between them. This CDR3 is 14 amino acids long. CDR1 and CDR2 from the germline V gene are SGHRS and YFSETQ. The CDR3 DNA is TGCGCCAGCAGCCTGACAGAGGAATCCTACGAGCAGTACTTC. Protein product: CASSLTEESYEQYF. Full variable domain (remainder filled in from reference TRBV5-1 and TRBJ2-7): KAGVTQTPRYLIKTRGQQVTLSCSPISGHRSVSWYQQTPGQGLQFLFEYFSETQRNKGNFPGRFSGRQFSNSRSEMNVSTLELGDSALYLCASSLTEESYEQYFGPGTRLTVT.

This clone was recorded many times. The chain uses TRBV6-1 and TRBJ2-7; D remains ambiguous. This CDR3 is 8 amino acids long. CDR1 and CDR2 (germline): MNHNS, SASEGT. Trimming removed 11 bases from V and 12 bases from J, with 11 bases in between. This CDR3 reads CAWRGRYF. The CDR3 DNA reads TGTGCCTGGCGTGGTCGGTACTTC.

Turning to this clone: This may be a read error, as it is one base from a much larger clone. Other DNA sequences from this sample encode an identical CDR3 as well. The CDR3 reads CASSQPRTGGNEQFF. DNA of the CDR3: TGCGCCAGCAGCCAACCCCGGACAGGTGGGAATGAGCAGTTCTTC. The chain carries TRBV4-1 and TRBJ2-1; 7 bases fit TRBD1. V gave up 2 bases and J gave up 7 bases; unmatched junction bases: 8. Germline V gives CDR1 MGHRA, CDR2 YSYEKL. The CDR3 contains 15 residues.

A few counts support this clone. This could be a read error, since a much larger clone is one nucleotide away. The J gene is TRBJ2-2, the V gene TRBV11-2, with a tentative D call TRBD1 (6 bases). Germline CDR1 is SGHAT and CDR2 is FQNNGV. This CDR3 region has 18 residues. Trimming removed 1 base from V and 8 bases from J, with 23 bases in between. CDR3 in DNA: TGTGCCAGCAGCTTAGGGGCTCAGGGGTACCGGACAGAAGGGGAGCTGTTTTTT. It codes for CASSLGAQGYRTEGELFF.

This clone has only a few counts. This chain connects TRBV28 to TRBJ1-6; the D gene is possibly TRBD1 (5 bases). This CDR3 has 13 residues. Trimming took off 7 bases at V and 8 bases at J, with 12 bases between the two ends. Germline CDR1 reads MDHEN; CDR2 reads SYDVKM. CDR3 loop: CASTPGQHSPLHF. The CDR3 DNA sequence: TGTGCCAGCACCCCAGGGCAGCATTCACCCCTCCACTTT.

In DNA, the CDR3 is TGTGCCAGCAGCTTGGTCGGACAGCCCACCGGGGAGCTGTTTTTT. Encoded protein: CASSLVGQPTGELFF. The rearrangement links TRBV5-5 to TRBJ2-2; a possible D gene is TRBD1 (6 bases). V was cut by 0 bases and J by 4 bases, with 10 bases left in between. CDR3 length equals 15 residues. Per the germline V gene, CDR1 is SGHKS and CDR2 is YYEKEE (reference sequence). Full variable domain (missing parts from reference TRBV5-5 and TRBJ2-2): DAGVTQSPTHLIKTRGQQVTLRCSPISGHKSVSWYQQVLGQGPQFIFQYYEKEERGRGNFPDRFSARQFPNYSSELNVNALLLGDSALYLCASSLVGQPTGELFFGEGSRLTVL.

Note on this clone: A junction boundary mismatches the germline segment, possibly from a read error. The chain recombines TRBV28 with TRBJ2-7; possible D gene TRBD2, 6 bases. The CDR3 consists of 14 residues. CDR1 and CDR2 from the germline V gene are MDHEN and SYDVKM. The chain's CDR3 is CASSWGEIEYEQHF. DNA of the CDR3: TGTGCCAGCAGTTGGGGGGAGATCGAATACGAGCAGCACTTC.

This clone has at least ten counts. This chain links TRBV7-8 with TRBJ1-5; D unresolved. CDR1 is SGHVS and CDR2 is FQNEAQ in the germline V gene. Trimming removed 1 base from V and 5 bases from J, with 15 bases in between. The CDR3 is 16 amino acids. CDR3 residues: CASSLEVRLGHQPQHF. The CDR3 DNA is TGTGCCAGCAGCTTAGAGGTGCGACTTGGGCATCAGCCCCAGCATTTT.

The genes are TRBV30 and TRBJ1-2; D may be TRBD1 (5 bases). Germline-derived CDR1 and CDR2 are GTSNPN and SVGIG (reference sequence). CDR3 length: 14 amino acids. Trimming took off 4 bases at V and 5 bases at J, with 17 bases between the two ends. CDR3 coding DNA: TGTGCCTGGACCAGAGAGGGGAGCAGGTATGGCTACACCTTC. This translates into CAWTREGSRYGYTF. Full variable domain (rest looked up from reference TRBV30 and TRBJ1-2): SQTIHQWPATLVQPVGSPLSLECTVEGTSNPNLYWYRQAAGRGLQLLFYSVGIGQISSEVPQNLSASRPQDRQFILSSKKLLLSDSGFYLCAWTREGSRYGYTFGSGTRLTVV.

This clone showed up just a few times. Compared with germline, one end of the junction differs, possibly owing to a read error. The chain is built from TRBV6-1 and TRBJ2-6, with D possibly matching TRBD1 (6 bases). This CDR3 is 15 amino acids long. Germline CDR1 is MNHNS and CDR2 is SASEGT. The CDR3 spells CASSAQGVGANFLTF. The CDR3 DNA reads as TGTGCCAGCAGTGCACAGGGAGTTGGGGCCAACTTCCTGACTTTC.

This clone was seen a few times. Other DNA variants within this sample encode the same CDR3. V is TRBV11-2 and J is TRBJ2-2; 8 bases fit TRBD2. Germline V gives CDR1 SGHAT, CDR2 FQNNGV. Trimming took 4 bases from V and 1 from J; bases not matched to a gene: 5. The CDR3 totals 16 residues. CDR3 DNA sequence: TGTGCCAGCAGCTCCGGGCTAGCGGGGAACACCGGGGAGCTGTTTTTT. It is translated as CASSSGLAGNTGELFF.

This clone was observed at least ten times. This chain links TRBV20-1 with TRBJ1-6; D unresolved. This CDR3 contains 14 residues. V shed 0 bases and J shed 4 bases, with 7 bases lying between them. Germline CDR1 and CDR2: DFQATT and SNEGSKA (reference sequence). The CDR3 here is CSARDVGYNSPLHF. CDR3 bases: TGCAGTGCTAGAGACGTCGGATATAATTCACCCCTCCACTTT.

This clone has at least ten counts. The genes are TRBV9 and TRBJ1-4; D gene unclear. The CDR3 contains 14 residues. From germline, CDR1 is SGDLS and CDR2 YYNGEE. The V gene lost 0 bases and the J gene lost 5 bases, with 8 bases spanning the gap. CDR3 bases: TGTGCCAGCAGCGTAGCAGACCGAAATGAAAAACTGTTTTTT. Translating it yields CASSVADRNEKLFF.

A few counts support this clone. A clone one base away is much larger, so this may be a read error. The chain carries TRBV12-3 or TRBV12-4 and TRBJ2-3; no definite D call. CDR3 size: 13 residues. V was cut by 8 bases and J by 8 bases, with 17 bases left in between. CDR3 in amino acids: CASEAIPQGTQYF. The DNA for the CDR3 is TGTGCCAGCGAGGCCATACCCCAAGGTACGCAGTATTTT.

This clone was recorded at least ten times. The chain is built from TRBV28 and TRBJ1-5; D gene uncertain. The CDR3 spans 12 residues. V gave up 2 bases and J gave up 6 bases, with 5 bases separating them. Germline V lookup: CDR1 MDHEN, CDR2 SYDVKM. CDR3 coding DNA: TGTGCCAGCAGTTTACCAGTTCAGCCCCAGCATTTT. This sequence encodes CASSLPVQPQHF.

Details on this clone: Being one base from a much bigger clone, this may be a read error. The sample contains more than one DNA sequence encoding this CDR3. The chain links TRBV7-6 to TRBJ2-5; D possibly uses TRBD1 or TRBD2 (6 bases each). Germline V gene sequence: CDR1 SGHVS, CDR2 FNYEAQ. This CDR3 contains 15 residues. The CDR3 reads CASSLRGGLQETQYF. As DNA, the CDR3 is TGCGCCAGCAGCTTACGAGGGGGGCTCCAAGAGACCCAGTACTTC.